One sample yielded the 16 T cell receptor beta chains listed below, sequenced in a study of tumor-infiltrating lymphocytes in primary liver carcinoma listed by TCRdb under 2017. TRIzol reagent was used to extract blood RNA from unsorted whole blood, while the DNeasy Blood & Tissue kit provided the germline DNA. The instrument was an Illumina HiSeq 2500. Using a constant-region primer and ProtoScript II reverse transcriptase, TCRbeta-specific cDNA was reverse-transcribed from about 540 ng total RNA. The TCRbeta libraries were prepared through three rounds of nested multiplex PCR following a slightly modified ARM-PCR procedure. Each of the first two PCR rounds ran for approximately 10 cycles and used multiplex TRBV1-TRBV30 forward primers together with a Cbeta reverse primer. Through fastp at Q25 and MiXCR, TCRdb rebuilt clones from the public reads, retaining in-frame beta chains. Rows are combined by CDR3 protein, so each entry shows the most common genes and DNA. In all, the sample holds about 330,000 distinct CDR3 sequences, and almost 65% of those were seen once. Of the sample, about 6.5% falls within the top ten clones.

Sequenced: peripheral blood. These TCRs come from a man in his forties with primary liver carcinoma and hepatitis B virus infection.

As concerns this clonotype: A read error may explain this, as a much larger clone is one base away. This is likely a read error, given that the CDR3 carries no conserved phenylalanine or tryptophan at its end. The V gene is TRBV6-5, the J gene TRBJ2-7, with 10 positions matching TRBD1. After removal of 2 bases from V and 5 bases from J, the junction contained 3 bases not matched to a gene. The CDR3 loop spans 14 amino acids. CDR1 and CDR2 (germline): MNHEY, SVGAGI. In DNA, the CDR3 is TGTGCCAGCAGTTACCGGGACAGGGGTGACGAGCAGTACCTC. It translates to CASSYRDRGDEQYL.

Worth noting for this clonotype: An end of the junction does not agree with germline; a read error may underlie this. The rearrangement links TRBV29-1 to TRBJ2-7; D is ambiguous. The germline gives CDR1 SQVTM, CDR2 ANQGSEA. The CDR3 totals 14 residues. Written as DNA, the CDR3 is TGCAGCGTTGAAATAGAGCGTGAGACCTACGAGCGGTACTTC. Protein: CSVEIERETYERYF.

This chain uses TRBV11-2 with TRBJ2-7; D possibly corresponds to TRBD1 (5 bases). There are 14 residues in the CDR3. V was trimmed by 4 bases and J by 0 bases, leaving 10 bases between them. CDR1 is SGHAT, CDR2 FQNNGV, per germline. In DNA, the CDR3 is TGTGCCAGCAGCTCAGGGCCACACTCCTACGAGCAGTACTTC. Residues: CASSSGPHSYEQYF.

As concerns this clonotype: This may be a read error, as it is one base from a much larger clone. This chain joins TRBV6-5 and TRBJ2-5, with D tentatively TRBD1 (5 bases). Trimming took 4 bases from V and 5 from J, leaving 14 bases between them. This CDR3 has 14 residues. CDR1 and CDR2 from the germline V gene are MNHEY and SVGAGI. This chain's CDR3 is CASSSQGQGETQYF. The CDR3 DNA is TGTGCCAGCAGTTCCCAGGGTCAAGGGGAGACCCAGTACTTC.

V usage is TRBV6-5 and J usage is TRBJ2-3; 12 bases map to TRBD2. Germline CDR1 reads MNHEY; CDR2 reads SVGAGI. V gave up 5 bases and J gave up 7 bases; unmatched junction bases: 13. The CDR3 covers 17 residues. DNA of the CDR3: TGTGCCAGCAGTGAAGCTGGACTAGCGGGAATTCCTTATACGCAGTATTTT. Its protein is CASSEAGLAGIPYTQYF.

Comments on this clonotype: One end of the junction fails to match germline, which may point to a read error. The chain carries TRBV6-1 and TRBJ2-2; D uncertain. Germline values: CDR1 MNHNS, CDR2 SASEGT. This CDR3 has 14 residues. In nucleotides, the CDR3 is TGTGCCAGCGGTGAAGCCCATAACACCGGGGAGCTGTTTTTT. Its translation is CASGEAHNTGELFF.

A few counts support this clonotype. The chain is built from TRBV6-2 or TRBV6-3 and TRBJ1-2; TRBD1 matches 8 bases. V shed 0 bases and J 6 bases; nucleotides not matched to a gene: 6. This CDR3 is built from 15 residues. Germline CDR1 is MNHEY and CDR2 is SVGEGT. The CDR3 coding sequence is TGTGCCAGCAGTTACTCCCGGCAGGGGGCAGATGGCTACACCTTC. Translating it yields CASSYSRQGADGYTF.

About this clonotype: A much larger clonotype is one base distant, so this may be a read error. The chain couples TRBV12-3 or TRBV12-4 to TRBJ2-7; D may be TRBD2 (6 bases). The V and J ends lost 3 bases and 5 bases respectively, with 11 bases between them. The CDR3 is 13 residues long. The CDR3 protein is CASSFLGTHEQYF. The CDR3 bases are TGTGCCAGCAGTTTCTTAGGGACTCACGAGCAGTACTTC.

The chain is built from TRBV11-1 and TRBJ2-1; D may be TRBD1 (5 bases). V was shortened by 5 bases and J by 1 base, with 12 bases between the two germline ends. Germline V lookup: CDR1 SGHAT, CDR2 FQDESV (reference sequence). The CDR3 has 15 residues. Here the CDR3 DNA reads TGTGCCAGCAGCACAGGACGGAGTTCCTACAATGAGCAGTTCTTC. Translating it yields CASSTGRSSYNEQFF. The whole variable domain, remainder taken from reference TRBV11-1 and TRBJ2-1, is EAEVAQSPRYKITEKSQAVAFWCDPISGHATLYWYRQILGQGPELLVQFQDESVVDDSQLPKDRFSAERLKGVDSTLKIQPAELGDSAMYLCASSTGRSSYNEQFFGPGTRLTVL.

The genes are TRBV11-2 and TRBJ2-1; maybe TRBD1 (5 bases). This CDR3 region has 14 residues. Germline-derived CDR1 and CDR2 are SGHAT and FQNNGV. V lost 4 bases to trimming and J lost 8 bases, with 15 bases between them. This CDR3 reads CASSSRLVGHEQFF. CDR3 bases: TGTGCCAGCAGCTCCCGGTTAGTGGGGCATGAGCAGTTCTTC.

This clonotype has a handful of counts. The V and J genes are TRBV10-3 and TRBJ2-3, with a tentative D call TRBD1 (7 bases). In germline, CDR1 is ENHRY, CDR2 SYGVKD. V shed 4 bases and J shed 3 bases, with 14 bases lying between them. The CDR3 has 15 residues. CDR3 amino acids: CAISVEGASTDTQYF. DNA for the CDR3: TGTGCCATCAGTGTGGAGGGGGCGTCGACAGATACGCAGTATTTT.

Concerning this clonotype itself: The junction does not match germline at one end; this may be a read error. The chain is built from TRBV7-9 and TRBJ1-1; 7 bases fit TRBD1. The V gene's germline CDR1 is SEHNR and CDR2 FQNEAQ (reference sequence). The CDR3 is 14 amino acids. In nucleotides, the CDR3 is TGTGCCAGCAGTTTAGCGGTGGCAGGGGGGGGGGATTTCTTT. It is translated as CASSLAVAGGGDFF. Filled out from reference TRBV7-9 and TRBJ1-1, the complete variable domain reads DTGVSQNPRHKITKRGQNVTFRCDPISEHNRLYWYRQTLGQGPEFLTYFQNEAQLEKSRLLSDRFSAERPKGSFSTLEIQRTEQGDSAMYLCASSLAVAGGGDFFGQGTRLTVV.

On this clonotype itself: A read error may account for a junction end that differs from germline. J is TRBJ2-5 and V is TRBV11-2, with 9 bases lining up with TRBD2. The CDR3 runs 13 residues. Germline CDR1 SGHAT, CDR2 FQNNGV. CDR3 coding DNA: TGTGCCAGCGGCCTAGCGGGATGGGAGACCCAGTACTTT. Encoded protein: CASGLAGWETQYF. The complete variable domain, with remaining parts taken from reference TRBV11-2 and TRBJ2-5, reads EAGVAQSPRYKIIEKRQSVAFWCNPISGHATLYWYQQILGQGPKLLIQFQNNGVVDDSQLPKDRFSAERLKGVDSTLKIQPAKLEDSAVYLCASGLAGWETQYFGPGTRLLVL.

On this clonotype itself: Germline and junction disagree at one end, which may indicate a read error. The rearrangement uses TRBV13 and TRBJ1-1, with a tentative D call TRBD1 (5 bases). The CDR3 is 14 residues long. CDR1 PRHDT and CDR2 FYEKMQ come from the germline V gene (reference sequence). Written as DNA, the CDR3 is TGTGCCAGAAGCTTAGCATGGGGGGTAACTGAAGCTTTCTTT. Translating it yields CARSLAWGVTEAFF.

Note on this clonotype: The missing conserved phenylalanine or tryptophan at the end of this CDR3 makes a read error likely. The chain uses TRBV12-3 or TRBV12-4 and TRBJ1-1, with D maybe TRBD1 (6 bases). This CDR3 has 14 amino acids. The V and J ends lost 1 base and 5 bases respectively, with 11 bases between them. CDR3 amino acids: CASSLVGAETEAFI. CDR3 DNA sequence: TGTGCCAGCAGTTTAGTGGGGGCGGAAACTGAAGCTTTCATT.

V and J are TRBV6-6 and TRBJ2-5; TRBD2 might be the D (5 bases). With 2 bases removed from V and 4 bases from J, the gap between germline ends came to 20 bases. This CDR3 has 17 residues. Germline V CDR1 and CDR2: MNHNY, SVGAGI (reference sequence). CDR3 DNA sequence: TGTGCCAGCAGTTACCTACCACCCAGACCCGAGGGAGAGACCCAGTACTTC. This gives the protein CASSYLPPRPEGETQYF.